This T cell receptor (beta chain) was documented in a study of post-analysis software for immune sequencing data. For the study at large: The cohort encompassed relapsing-remitting, secondary progressive and progressive-relapsing multiple sclerosis disease courses.

The TCR beta cDNA libraries contained unique molecular identifiers. TCRdb used MiXCR to reprocess the PCR reads, holding one entry per CDR3 protein. The data hold some 800,000 distinct CDR3 sequences, with roughly 50% observed a single time. Study results and limitations: Comparison of patients with controls showed a handful of TRBV segments more frequent in patients, TRBV5-6, TRBV5-1 and TRBV20-1 among them.

As concerns this clonotype: Its specificity is unknown.

Per germline, CDR1 SGHRS and CDR2 YFSETQ. CDR3 length: 14 amino acids. The receptor's source is a girl between 10 and 17 years old with multiple sclerosis. The specimen was blood. The rearrangement links TRBV5-1 to TRBJ2-5; 8 bases are shared with TRBD1. TRBJ2-7 matches the DNA end more closely, so the J call is doubtful. CDR3 amino acids: CASSLQDRVYEQYF. DNA for the CDR3: TGCGCCAGCAGCCTTCAGGACAGGGTCTACGAGCAGTACTTC.